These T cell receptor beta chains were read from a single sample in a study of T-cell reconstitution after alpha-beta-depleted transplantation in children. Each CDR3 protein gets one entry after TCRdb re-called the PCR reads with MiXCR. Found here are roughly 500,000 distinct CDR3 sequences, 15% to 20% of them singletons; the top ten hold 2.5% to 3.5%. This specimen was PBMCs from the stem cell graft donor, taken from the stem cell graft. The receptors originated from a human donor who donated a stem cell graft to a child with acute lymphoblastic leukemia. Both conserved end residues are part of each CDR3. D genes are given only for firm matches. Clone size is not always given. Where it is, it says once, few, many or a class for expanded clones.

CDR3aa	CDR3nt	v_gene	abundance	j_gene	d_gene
CASSPDSGSVEQYF	TGTGCCAGCAGCCCGGACAGCGGGAGTGTCGAGCAGTACTTC	TRBV2	NA	TRBJ2-7	TRBD2
CASSLAGTFNTDTQYF	TGCGCCAGCAGCTTGGCAGGGACTTTTAACACAGATACGCAGTATTTT	TRBV5-1	few	TRBJ2-3	NA
CASSLGQGGETQYF	TGCGCCAGCAGCTTGGGACAGGGAGGAGAGACCCAGTACTTC	TRBV5-1	many	TRBJ2-5	NA
CATSREVDRAEQYF	TGTGCCACCAGCAGAGAGGTGGATAGGGCCGAGCAGTACTTC	TRBV15	few	TRBJ2-7	NA
CSAMRLGRGGELFF	TGCAGTGCCATGAGACTCGGACGGGGCGGGGAGCTGTTTTTT	TRBV20-1	NA	TRBJ2-2	NA
CSVAGSESSYEQYF	TGCAGCGTTGCGGGTAGCGAATCCTCCTACGAGCAGTACTTC	TRBV29-1	NA	TRBJ2-7	NA
CASSSLGGITETQYF	TGTGCCAGCAGCTCCCTCGGGGGGATCACGGAGACCCAGTACTTC	TRBV7-7	NA	TRBJ2-5	TRBD2
CASSRVPNEKLFF	TGTGCCAGCAGCCGGGTCCCGAATGAAAAACTGTTTTTT	TRBV7-2	NA	TRBJ1-4	NA
CASREAGYYNEQFF	TGCGCCAGCAGAGAAGCGGGGTACTACAATGAGCAGTTCTTC	TRBV5-1	NA	TRBJ2-1	TRBD2
CASSVTNNEQFF	TGTGCCAGCAGCGTGACTAACAATGAGCAGTTCTTC	TRBV27	NA	TRBJ2-1	NA
CASSLDSFSGNTIYF	TGTGCCAGCAGCTTGGACAGCTTCTCTGGAAACACCATATATTTT	TRBV5-5	few	TRBJ1-3	NA
CSVEVFFDVLAGGLSYNEQFF	TGCAGCGTTGAAGTCTTTTTCGATGTACTAGCGGGAGGCCTCTCCTACAATGAGCAGTTCTTC	TRBV29-1	NA	TRBJ2-1	TRBD2
CSASPSSSFQFF	TGCAGTGCTTCCCCTAGTAGTAGTTTTCAGTTCTTC	TRBV20-1	few	TRBJ2-1	NA
CASTRSQVLPWNEQFF	TGTGCCAGCACCCGATCCCAAGTGCTGCCGTGGAATGAGCAGTTCTTC	TRBV12-3/TRBV12-4	NA	TRBJ2-1	NA
CSGVVERGRSNQPQHF	TGCAGTGGTGTAGTGGAGCGAGGACGGTCCAATCAGCCCCAGCATTTT	TRBV20-1	few	TRBJ1-5	NA
CASSPLRGRGTEAFF	TGTGCCAGCAGCCCCCTCAGGGGGAGGGGAACTGAAGCTTTCTTT	TRBV3-1	NA	TRBJ1-1	TRBD1
CASKSGRMATDTQYF	TGTGCCAGCAAATCGGGACGGATGGCCACAGATACGCAGTATTTT	TRBV27	few	TRBJ2-3	NA
CASSGNQETQYF	TGCGCCAGCAGTGGCAACCAAGAGACCCAGTACTTC	TRBV10-1	many	TRBJ2-5	NA
CASSFARFQETQYF	TGTGCCAGCAGCTTCGCTAGATTCCAAGAGACCCAGTACTTC	TRBV12-3/TRBV12-4	many	TRBJ2-5	NA
CASSVSGYNEQFF	TGTGCCAGCAGTGTGAGTGGCTACAATGAGCAGTTCTTC	TRBV6-1	NA	TRBJ2-1	NA
CASSYGTNSYEQYF	TGTGCCAGCAGTTACGGGACAAATTCCTACGAGCAGTACTTC	TRBV6-5	few	TRBJ2-7	NA
CSALRGAGADTQYF	TGCAGTGCGCTAAGAGGGGCGGGAGCAGATACGCAGTATTTT	TRBV20-1	NA	TRBJ2-3	TRBD2
CASSAQGASALSPLHF	TGTGCCAGCAGCGCTCAGGGGGCTAGTGCTCTATCACCCCTCCACTTT	TRBV9	many	TRBJ1-6	TRBD1
CAWRQSSYEQYF	TGTGCCTGGAGGCAGAGCTCCTACGAGCAGTACTTC	TRBV30	NA	TRBJ2-7	NA
CASSPDGTAGTQYF	TGTGCCAGCAGTCCGGACGGGACTGCGGGGACCCAGTACTTC	TRBV6-1	NA	TRBJ2-5	NA
CASSPGLAESSYEQYF	TGCGCCAGCAGCCCCGGACTAGCGGAGAGCTCCTACGAGCAGTACTTC	TRBV5-1	NA	TRBJ2-7	TRBD2
CSATQGQGAGGRSPLHF	TGCAGTGCTACCCAGGGACAGGGGGCGGGTGGTAGATCACCCCTCCACTTT	TRBV20-1	NA	TRBJ1-6	TRBD1
CASSAGTGHFYEQYF	TGCGCCAGCAGCGCCGGGACAGGGCATTTCTACGAGCAGTACTTC	TRBV5-1	NA	TRBJ2-7	TRBD1
CASSVLTGANVLTF	TGTGCCAGCAGTGTCCTGACCGGGGCCAACGTCCTGACTTTC	TRBV12-3/TRBV12-4	once	TRBJ2-6	NA